This TCR beta chain was retrieved from a study of blood T cell repertoires in COVID-19. Overall study context: Whether acute or convalescent, the COVID-19 samples came from the United States, Italy and Spain. The analysed material was cDNA or gDNA that came from T cells, B-cell-depleted T cells, or PBMCs.

V was cut by 4 bases and J by 3 bases, with 16 bases left in between. Germline lookup yields CDR1 LNHDA and CDR2 SQIVND (reference sequence). The CDR3 is made up of 16 amino acids. The authors' processing: Reference gene primer amplification gave nucleated cell count estimates. The protocol was immunoSEQ multiplex PCR, while the TCRdb copy is restricted to in-frame clones and leaves out a portion. V and J calls and clone size come straight from that table; D and trimming were deduced from the DNA. The sample has about 210,000 clones, 88% seen once. What was sequenced was peripheral blood. This sequence was found in a man between 65 and 79 years old with acute or convalescent COVID-19. V usage is TRBV19 and J usage is TRBJ2-1; D possibly corresponds to TRBD2 (5 bases). The CDR3 region has the DNA TGTGCCAGTAGTAACCTACTAGTGAAGGGCTACAATGAGCAGTTCTTC. Translating gives CASSNLLVKGYNEQFF.